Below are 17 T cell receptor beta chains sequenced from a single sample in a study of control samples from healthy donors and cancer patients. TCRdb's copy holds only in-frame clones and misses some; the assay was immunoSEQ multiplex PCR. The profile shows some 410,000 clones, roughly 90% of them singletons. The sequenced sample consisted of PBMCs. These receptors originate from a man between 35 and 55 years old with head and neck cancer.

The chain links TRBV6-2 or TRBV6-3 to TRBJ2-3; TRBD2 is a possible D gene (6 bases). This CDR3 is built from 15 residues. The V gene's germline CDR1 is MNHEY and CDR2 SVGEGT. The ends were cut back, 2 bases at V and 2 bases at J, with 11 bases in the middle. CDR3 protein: CASSYVGGITDTQYF. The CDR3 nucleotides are TGTGCCAGCAGTTACGTGGGCGGGATCACAGATACGCAGTATTTT.

The DNA for the CDR3 is TGTGCCAGCACCACGGACAGGAAGGACACTGAAGCTTTCTTT. Amino acids: CASTTDRKDTEAFF. The genes are TRBV2 and TRBJ1-1, with TRBD1 identical over 7 bases. Losses at the gene ends were 7 bases for V and 3 bases for J; bases not matched to a gene: 8. Germline lookup yields CDR1 SNHLY and CDR2 FYNNEI. This CDR3 is 14 amino acids long.

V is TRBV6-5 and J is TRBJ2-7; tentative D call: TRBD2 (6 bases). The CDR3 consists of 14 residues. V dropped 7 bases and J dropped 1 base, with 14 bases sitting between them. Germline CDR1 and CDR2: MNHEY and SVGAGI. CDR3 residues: CASTPGLFSYEQYF. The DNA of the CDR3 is TGTGCCAGCACCCCGGGACTTTTTTCCTACGAGCAGTACTTC.

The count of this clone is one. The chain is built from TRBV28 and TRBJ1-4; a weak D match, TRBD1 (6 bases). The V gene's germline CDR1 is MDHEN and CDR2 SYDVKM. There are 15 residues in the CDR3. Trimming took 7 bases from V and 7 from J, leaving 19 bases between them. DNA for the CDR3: TGTGCCAGCACCCCAACCCCAGGGGCCGGTGAAAAACTGTTTTTT. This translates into CASTPTPGAGEKLFF.

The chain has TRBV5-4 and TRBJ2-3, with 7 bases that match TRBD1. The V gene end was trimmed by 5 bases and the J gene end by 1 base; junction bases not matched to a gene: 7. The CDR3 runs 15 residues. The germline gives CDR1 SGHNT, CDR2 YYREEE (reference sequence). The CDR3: CASSSRQGGTDTQYF. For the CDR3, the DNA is TGTGCCAGCAGTTCTCGACAGGGTGGCACAGATACGCAGTATTTT.

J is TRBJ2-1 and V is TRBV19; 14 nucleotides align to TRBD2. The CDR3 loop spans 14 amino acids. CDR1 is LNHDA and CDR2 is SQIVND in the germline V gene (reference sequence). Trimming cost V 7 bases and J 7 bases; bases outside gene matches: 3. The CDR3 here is CASKGTSGSNEQFF. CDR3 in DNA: TGTGCCAGTAAAGGGACTAGCGGGAGTAATGAGCAGTTCTTC.

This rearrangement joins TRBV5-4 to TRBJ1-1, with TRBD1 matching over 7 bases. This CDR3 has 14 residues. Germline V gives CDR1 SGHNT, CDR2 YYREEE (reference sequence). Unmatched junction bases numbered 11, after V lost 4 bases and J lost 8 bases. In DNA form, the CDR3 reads TGTGCCAGCAGCACCCGGACAGGAGCCTCCGAAGCTTTCTTT. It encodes CASSTRTGASEAFF.

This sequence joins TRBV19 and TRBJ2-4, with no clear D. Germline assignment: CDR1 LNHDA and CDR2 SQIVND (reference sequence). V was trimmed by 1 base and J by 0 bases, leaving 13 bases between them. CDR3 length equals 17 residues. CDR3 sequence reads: CASSIGGVGLAKNIQYF. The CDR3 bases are TGTGCCAGTAGTATAGGTGGGGTTGGGTTAGCCAAAAACATTCAGTACTTC.

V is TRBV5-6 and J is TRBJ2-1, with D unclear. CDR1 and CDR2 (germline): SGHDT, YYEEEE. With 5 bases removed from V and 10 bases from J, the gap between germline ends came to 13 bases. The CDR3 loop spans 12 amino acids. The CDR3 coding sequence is TGTGCCAGCAGTTTTGGCCGGGCGGAGCAGTTCTTC. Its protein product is CASSFGRAEQFF.

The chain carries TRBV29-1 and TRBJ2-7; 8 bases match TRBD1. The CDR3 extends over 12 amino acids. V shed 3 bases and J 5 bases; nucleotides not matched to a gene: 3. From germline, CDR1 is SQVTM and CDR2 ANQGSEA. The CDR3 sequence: CSVDQGADEQYF. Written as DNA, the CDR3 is TGCAGCGTTGACCAGGGGGCCGACGAGCAGTACTTC.

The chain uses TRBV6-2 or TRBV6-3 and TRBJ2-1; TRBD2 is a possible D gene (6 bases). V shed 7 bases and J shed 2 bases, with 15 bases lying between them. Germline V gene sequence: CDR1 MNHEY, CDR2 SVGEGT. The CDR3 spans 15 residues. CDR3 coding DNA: TGTGCCAGCACCCCCGGACTACCCACCTACAATGAGCAGTTCTTC. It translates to CASTPGLPTYNEQFF.

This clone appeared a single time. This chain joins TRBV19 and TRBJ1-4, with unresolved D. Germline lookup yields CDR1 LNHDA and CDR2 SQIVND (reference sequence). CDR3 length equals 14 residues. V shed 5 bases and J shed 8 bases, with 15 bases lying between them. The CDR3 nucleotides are TGTGCCAGTAGTCAATTAGAGGTTCCCGAAAAACTGTTTTTT. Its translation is CASSQLEVPEKLFF.

CDR3 protein: CAWTSAPNTEAFF. The CDR3 DNA is TGTGCCTGGACGTCAGCCCCGAACACTGAAGCTTTCTTT. This sequence joins TRBV30 and TRBJ1-1; D not certain. CDR1 is GTSNPN and CDR2 is SVGIG in the germline V gene (reference sequence). This CDR3 is built from 13 residues. Trimming removed 4 bases at V and 1 base at J, with 10 bases between. Combining the CDR3 with reference TRBV30 and TRBJ1-1 gives the whole variable domain SQTIHQWPATLVQPVGSPLSLECTVEGTSNPNLYWYRQAAGRGLQLLFYSVGIGQISSEVPQNLSASRPQDRQFILSSKKLLLSDSGFYLCAWTSAPNTEAFFGQGTRLTVV.

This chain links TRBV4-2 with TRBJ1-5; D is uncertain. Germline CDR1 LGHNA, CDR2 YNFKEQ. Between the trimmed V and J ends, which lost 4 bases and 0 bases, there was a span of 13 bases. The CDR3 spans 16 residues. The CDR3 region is CASSLEGRASNQPQHF. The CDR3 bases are TGTGCCAGCAGCCTAGAGGGTAGAGCTAGCAATCAGCCCCAGCATTTT.

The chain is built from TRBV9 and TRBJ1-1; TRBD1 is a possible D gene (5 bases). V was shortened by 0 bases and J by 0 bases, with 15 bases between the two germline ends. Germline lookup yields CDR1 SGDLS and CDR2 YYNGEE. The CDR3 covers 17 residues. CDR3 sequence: CASSVARTVGVNTEAFF. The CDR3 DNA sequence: TGTGCCAGCAGCGTAGCTCGGACCGTGGGGGTGAACACTGAAGCTTTCTTT.

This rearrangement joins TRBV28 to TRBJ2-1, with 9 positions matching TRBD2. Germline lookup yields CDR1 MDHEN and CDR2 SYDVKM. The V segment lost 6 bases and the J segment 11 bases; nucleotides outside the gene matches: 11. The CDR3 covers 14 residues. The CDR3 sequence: CASRGAALAGKQFF. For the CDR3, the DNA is TGTGCCAGCAGGGGGGCGGCTCTAGCGGGAAAGCAGTTCTTC.

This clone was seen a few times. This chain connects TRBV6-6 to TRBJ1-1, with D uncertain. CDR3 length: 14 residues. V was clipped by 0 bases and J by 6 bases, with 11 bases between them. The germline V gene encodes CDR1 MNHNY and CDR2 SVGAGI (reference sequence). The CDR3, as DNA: TGTGCCAGCAGTTACTCCGGGTTCACGGCTGAAGCTTTCTTT. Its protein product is CASSYSGFTAEAFF.